One and the same sample provided the 30 T cell receptor beta chains below, sequenced in a study of blood T cell repertoires in COVID-19. The protocol was immunoSEQ multiplex PCR, while the TCRdb copy is restricted to in-frame clones and leaves out a portion. Of 180,000 or so clones in the sample, less than 85% are singletons; the top ten hold approximately 13%. Sequencing was done on a sample of peripheral blood. All receptors come from a man aged 50 to 59 who had recovered from COVID-19.

This clone was counted between two and nine times. The rearrangement links TRBV19 to TRBJ2-7, with D tentatively TRBD1 (6 bases). From germline, CDR1 is LNHDA and CDR2 SQIVND (reference sequence). The CDR3 sequence is 14 residues long. V lost 5 bases, J lost 7 bases, and 18 bases lay in between. The CDR3 sequence is CASSFRGQGKEQYF. The CDR3 nucleotides read TGTGCCAGTAGTTTTAGGGGACAAGGGAAAGAGCAGTACTTC. The full variable domain, completed using reference TRBV19 and TRBJ2-7, is DGGITQSPKYLFRKEGQNVTLSCEQNLNHDAMYWYRQDPGQGLRLIYYSQIVNDFQKGDIAEGYSVSREKKESFPLTVTSAQKNPTAFYLCASSFRGQGKEQYFGPGTRLTVT.

The genes are TRBV19 and TRBJ1-1; TRBD1 is a possible D gene (5 bases). Germline CDR1 LNHDA, CDR2 SQIVND (reference sequence). The CDR3 totals 11 residues. With 7 bases removed from V and 11 bases from J, the gap between germline ends came to 14 bases. CDR3 in amino acids: CASKGGTGAFF. In DNA form, the CDR3 reads TGTGCCAGTAAAGGCGGGACGGGGGCTTTCTTT.

The genes are TRBV5-1 and TRBJ1-2; a possible D gene is TRBD1 (5 bases). Per germline, CDR1 SGHRS and CDR2 YFSETQ. The CDR3 spans 13 residues. Trimming shortened V by 5 bases and J by 1 base, and 9 bases separated the two germline ends. CDR3 nucleotide sequence: TGCGCCAGCAGAGCGACAGATAACTATGGCTACACCTTC. Its protein product is CASRATDNYGYTF.

This clone turned up a few times. V and J are TRBV6-5 and TRBJ1-2, with TRBD1 matching over 9 bases. The germline V gene encodes CDR1 MNHEY and CDR2 SVGAGI. J was trimmed by 4 bases and V by 5 bases; bases with no gene match: 5. CDR3 size: 14 residues. The CDR3 is CASSIGGQGYGYTF. The CDR3 DNA follows: TGTGCCAGCAGTATAGGGGGACAGGGCTATGGCTACACCTTC.

This clone appeared a few times. V is TRBV4-3 and J is TRBJ1-4; D perhaps matches TRBD1 (5 bases). CDR1 is LGHNA and CDR2 is YSLEER in the germline V gene. V shed 2 bases and J shed 8 bases, with 15 bases lying between them. This CDR3 has 15 residues. The CDR3 bases are TGCGCCAGCAGCCAATGGTCCAGGGTCGAGGAAAAACTGTTTTTT. Translated, it gives CASSQWSRVEEKLFF.

V usage is TRBV11-3 and J usage is TRBJ2-1, with 9 bases aligning to TRBD2. Germline V gene sequence: CDR1 SGHNT, CDR2 YENEEA. The CDR3 totals 15 residues. V shed 5 bases and J 4 bases; nucleotides not matched to a gene: 6. Here the CDR3 DNA reads TGTGCCAGCAGCCCCCGACTAGCGGTGTACAATGAGCAGTTCTTC. Translating gives CASSPRLAVYNEQFF.

Details on this clone: At one end, the junction sequence differs from germline, possibly due to a read error. The rearrangement uses TRBV2 and TRBJ1-5; 7 positions match TRBD1. This CDR3 region has 15 residues. Germline V lookup: CDR1 SNHLY, CDR2 FYNNEI. The CDR3: CASREGGRAGQPQHF. In DNA, the CDR3 is TGTGCCAGCAGGGAAGGGGGCAGGGCCGGCCAGCCCCAGCATTTT.

This clone was recorded once. The rearrangement links TRBV28 to TRBJ2-7; a weak D match, TRBD2 (6 bases). The V and J ends lost 4 bases and 0 bases respectively, with 13 bases between them. CDR1 and CDR2 (germline): MDHEN, SYDVKM. The length of the CDR3 is 15 residues. CDR3 amino acids: CASSSPGLSSYEQYF. The DNA for the CDR3 is TGTGCCAGCAGTTCCCCAGGACTATCCTCCTACGAGCAGTACTTC.

The CDR3 spells CASSHNLGGVDVEQFF. The CDR3, as DNA: TGTGCCAGCAGCCACAACTTAGGGGGGGTCGACGTTGAGCAGTTCTTC. V and J are TRBV5-4 and TRBJ2-1; D may be TRBD2 (7 bases). CDR3 length: 16 residues. V lost 4 bases, J lost 9 bases, and 23 bases lay in between. The V gene's germline CDR1 is SGHNT and CDR2 YYREEE (reference sequence).

The chain uses TRBV4-3 and TRBJ1-1, with a tentative D call TRBD1 (6 bases). The length of the CDR3 is 16 residues. The V end lost 0 bases, the J end lost 1 base, and 12 bases lay between the germline ends. CDR1 LGHNA and CDR2 YSLEER come from the germline V gene. The CDR3 is CASSQDWGGPNTEAFF. The DNA for the CDR3 is TGCGCCAGCAGCCAAGATTGGGGGGGGCCGAACACTGAAGCTTTCTTT.

The table lists this clone with a few counts. This chain uses TRBV6-5 with TRBJ2-1, with D possibly being TRBD1 (5 bases). Germline CDR1 and CDR2: MNHEY and SVGAGI. V was cut by 4 bases and J by 8 bases, with 12 bases left in between. This CDR3 has 13 amino acids. DNA for the CDR3: TGTGCCAGCAGTTTGGCAGGGTGGGATGAGCAGTTCTTC. Its protein is CASSLAGWDEQFF.

V and J are TRBV6-6 and TRBJ2-1; perhaps TRBD2 as D (5 bases). Trimming left V 6 bases short and J 0 bases short, with 9 bases between. The CDR3 extends over 14 amino acids. Germline values: CDR1 MNHNY, CDR2 SVGAGI (reference sequence). This chain's CDR3 is CASRDWSSYNEQFF. The CDR3 DNA sequence: TGTGCCAGCAGGGACTGGAGCTCCTACAATGAGCAGTTCTTC.

V gene TRBV7-2 combines with J gene TRBJ2-5, with D possibly being TRBD2 (6 bases). V was pared by 7 bases and J by 5 bases, with 14 bases between. The germline V gene encodes CDR1 SGHTA and CDR2 FQGNSA. The CDR3 is 13 amino acids. The CDR3 coding sequence is TGTGCCAGCACCGTAGCCCGGGGGGAGACCCAGTACTTC. Residues: CASTVARGETQYF.

This clone occurred a few times. This rearrangement joins TRBV7-2 to TRBJ2-7; TRBD2 might be the D (7 bases). V was pared by 3 bases and J by 6 bases, with 21 bases between. Germline assignment: CDR1 SGHTA and CDR2 FQGNSA. The CDR3 loop spans 16 amino acids. The CDR3 sequence: CASSLGRGASGIEQYF. CDR3 sequence (DNA): TGTGCCAGCAGCTTGGGGAGGGGGGCCTCCGGGATCGAGCAGTACTTC.

The chain links TRBV2 to TRBJ2-7; 8 bases are shared with TRBD1. The CDR3 has 15 residues. Germline V lookup: CDR1 SNHLY, CDR2 FYNNEI. The V and J ends lost 4 bases and 1 base, in that order; junction bases with no gene match: 6. The CDR3 loop reads CASSGDRSRSYEQYF. CDR3 coding DNA: TGTGCCAGCAGTGGGGACAGGAGTCGTTCCTACGAGCAGTACTTC. The entire variable domain, with the rest obtained from reference TRBV2 and TRBJ2-7, is as follows: EPEVTQTPSHQVTQMGQEVILRCVPISNHLYFYWYRQILGQKVEFLVSFYNNEISEKSEIFDDQFSVERPDGSNFTLKIRSTKLEDSAMYFCASSGDRSRSYEQYFGPGTRLTVT.

J is TRBJ2-3 and V is TRBV30, with 9 bases fitting TRBD2. The length of the CDR3 is 16 residues. Germline values: CDR1 GTSNPN, CDR2 SVGIG (reference sequence). The trim removed 1 base at V and 1 base at J, leaving 6 bases unmatched. The CDR3 DNA is TGTGCCTGGAGTGGGTTAGCGGGAGCTCGCACAGATACGCAGTATTTT. As protein: CAWSGLAGARTDTQYF.

This clone was seen just once. The V call is TRBV5-5, the J call TRBJ2-7; 11 nucleotides align to TRBD2. V was clipped by 4 bases and J by 0 bases; unmatched bases: 3. The CDR3 has 15 amino acids. Germline assignment: CDR1 SGHKS and CDR2 YYEKEE (reference sequence). CDR3 nucleotide sequence: TGTGCCAGCAGCCCGGGACTAGCGGTCTCCTACGAGCAGTACTTC. This sequence encodes CASSPGLAVSYEQYF.

This chain's CDR3 is CASSFLGQRNTDTQYF. The CDR3 DNA sequence: TGTGCCAGCAGCTTTCTGGGACAGCGGAACACAGATACGCAGTATTTT. This chain uses TRBV5-6 with TRBJ2-3, with 7 bases fitting TRBD1. CDR3 size: 16 residues. CDR1 is SGHDT and CDR2 is YYEEEE in the germline V gene. The junction had 8 bases not matched to a gene; V was cut back by 2 bases and J by 2 bases.

V gene TRBV11-3 combines with J gene TRBJ2-3; 7 nucleotides align to TRBD2. This CDR3 comprises 14 residues. The V gene end was trimmed by 1 base and the J gene end by 5 bases; junction bases not matched to a gene: 3. Per germline, CDR1 SGHNT and CDR2 YENEEA. DNA for the CDR3: TGTGCCAGCAGCTTAGCGGCGGGAGAAGATACGCAGTATTTT. Its protein product is CASSLAAGEDTQYF. Combining the CDR3 with reference TRBV11-3 and TRBJ2-3 gives the whole variable domain EAGVVQSPRYKIIEKKQPVAFWCNPISGHNTLYWYLQNLGQGPELLIRYENEEAVDDSQLPKDRFSAERLKGVDSTLKIQPAELGDSAVYLCASSLAAGEDTQYFGPGTRLTVL.

J is TRBJ1-1 and V is TRBV20-1; D not certain. The CDR3 length is 12 residues. V was trimmed by 3 bases and J by 5 bases, leaving 10 bases between them. Per germline, CDR1 DFQATT and CDR2 SNEGSKA (reference sequence). The CDR3 nucleotides read TGCAGTGCTAGTCCCGGGTGGACTGAAGCTTTCTTT. Protein sequence: CSASPGWTEAFF.

The CDR3, as DNA: TGTGCCAGCAGCTCGGACACCGGGGAGCTGTTTTTT. Its protein product is CASSSDTGELFF. V gene TRBV11-2 combines with J gene TRBJ2-2; no firm D call. CDR3 size: 12 residues. Trimming took 4 bases from V and 3 from J, leaving 3 bases between them. From germline, CDR1 is SGHAT and CDR2 FQNNGV.

The genes are TRBV24-1 and TRBJ1-1; possibly TRBD1 for D (6 bases). The CDR3 runs 12 residues. The V gene lost 2 bases and the J gene lost 7 bases, with 7 bases spanning the gap. Germline assignment: CDR1 KGHDR and CDR2 SFDVKD. CDR3 in DNA: TGTGCCACCAGTGATTCGGACAGTGAAGCTTTCTTT. Translated, it gives CATSDSDSEAFF.

The J gene is TRBJ1-1, the V gene TRBV18, with a weak D call TRBD1 (6 bases). Germline CDR1 and CDR2: KGHSH and LQKENI. The CDR3 is 14 amino acids. Trimming left V 3 bases short and J 0 bases short, with 8 bases between. CDR3 nucleotide sequence: TGTGCCAGCTCACCCCGGGACATGAACACTGAAGCTTTCTTT. It yields the protein CASSPRDMNTEAFF. Together with reference TRBV18 and TRBJ1-1, the CDR3 gives the full variable domain: NAGVMQNPRHLVRRRGQEARLRCSPMKGHSHVYWYRQLPEEGLKFMVYLQKENIIDESGMPKERFSAEFPKEGPSILRIQQVVRGDSAAYFCASSPRDMNTEAFFGQGTRLTVV.

The chain links TRBV3-1 (or the pseudogene TRBV3-2) to TRBJ2-1, with 13 nucleotides matching TRBD2. The CDR3 extends over 16 amino acids. With 3 bases clipped from V and 7 bases from J, the junction kept 6 bases outside the gene matches. Germline V lookup: CDR1 LGHDT, CDR2 YNNKEL (reference sequence). The CDR3 bases are TGTGCCAGCAGCCACTGGACTAGCGGGAGTACGAATGAGCAGTTCTTC. Encoded protein: CASSHWTSGSTNEQFF.

This clone was counted between two and nine times. J is TRBJ2-5 and V is TRBV15; 8 positions match TRBD1. The CDR3 spans 17 residues. Germline V gene data show CDR1 as LNHNV and CDR2 as YYDKDF (reference sequence). The ends lost 4 bases at V and 2 bases at J; junction bases unmatched: 12. DNA for the CDR3: TGTGCCACCAGCAAAGGACCCCTAGACAGGGGACAAGAGACCCAGTACTTC. This gives the protein CATSKGPLDRGQETQYF.

The chain couples TRBV19 to TRBJ2-1, with 9 bases matching TRBD2. V trimming: 3 bases; J trimming: 5 bases; junction bases outside the gene matches: 8. This CDR3 is 16 amino acids long. Germline CDR1 is LNHDA and CDR2 is SQIVND (reference sequence). The CDR3 DNA is TGTGCCAGTAGTATGGGCGGGAGGGTCACAAACAATGAGCAGTTCTTC. It encodes CASSMGGRVTNNEQFF.

The DNA for the CDR3 is TGTGCCAGCAGCGGCTACAGGGGAGCTTTCTTT. It yields the protein CASSGYRGAFF. The chain joins TRBV9 to TRBJ1-1; 7 nucleotides align to TRBD1. The CDR3 runs 11 residues. V shed 3 bases and J 10 bases; nucleotides not matched to a gene: 3. Germline CDR1 is SGDLS and CDR2 is YYNGEE.

CDR3 nucleotide sequence: TGCGCCAGCAGGCGATACCTTACAGGGGGCTATGAGCAGTTCTTC. Translation: CASRRYLTGGYEQFF. The chain joins TRBV5-1 to TRBJ2-1; TRBD1 matches at 9 bases. CDR3 length equals 15 residues. Germline CDR1 and CDR2: SGHRS and YFSETQ. V shed 5 bases and J 8 bases; nucleotides not matched to a gene: 11.

This clone was detected many times. This rearrangement joins TRBV27 to TRBJ1-6; the match to TRBD1 covers 10 bases. J lost 5 bases, V lost 7 bases, and 11 bases had no gene match. CDR1 MNHEY and CDR2 SMNVEV come from the germline V gene (reference sequence). The CDR3 consists of 17 residues. CDR3 sequence reads: CASTLTMDRGNNSPLHF. CDR3 coding DNA: TGTGCCAGCACCCTTACGATGGACAGGGGGAATAATTCACCCCTCCACTTT.

The genes are TRBV4-2 and TRBJ2-7; possible D gene TRBD2, 7 bases. V lost 0 bases to trimming and J lost 7 bases, with 22 bases between them. The germline V gene encodes CDR1 LGHNA and CDR2 YNFKEQ. The CDR3 contains 17 residues. Written as DNA, the CDR3 is TGTGCCAGCAGCCAAGAAGGGGGGGGAGGGCCCTCTTGGGAGCAGTACTTC. Translated, it gives CASSQEGGGGPSWEQYF.